This record concerns one T cell receptor (beta chain) sequence. The sample comes from a study of blood T cell repertoires in COVID-19. The repertoire was sequenced with immunoSEQ multiplex PCR; TCRdb's copy has only in-frame clones and lacks some. The data contain almost 250,000 clones, around 87% of them seen just once; the ten biggest clones take up approximately 1.5%. This CDR3 has 18 residues. Losses at the gene ends were 7 bases for V and 4 bases for J; bases not matched to a gene: 19. Germline V CDR1 and CDR2: LNHDA, SQIVND (reference sequence). Specimen: PBMCs or T cells enriched from blood (not recorded which). The rearrangement uses TRBV19 and TRBJ1-2, with 9 bases matching TRBD1. This sequence was found in a woman in her forties or fifties who had recovered from COVID-19. The CDR3 loop reads CASMHSGQGLGEAYGYTF. The CDR3 DNA reads TGTGCCAGTATGCATTCGGGACAGGGTCTCGGTGAAGCCTATGGCTACACCTTC.